The text below deals with one T cell receptor beta chain. As yet, its antigen is unknown. The data originate from a study of cytomegalovirus exposure and HLA in healthy donors. Notes on the study in general: There were a few CMV-associated chains whose specificity for CMV antigens was confirmed in vitro. The study flagged some 180 TCR beta chains as cytomegalovirus-associated. Later on, analysis showed that most CMV-associated TCR beta chains appeared to be HLA-restricted.

Trimming took 2 bases from V and 5 from J; bases not matched to a gene: 9. In germline, CDR1 is MNHEY, CDR2 SVGAGI. There are 16 residues in the CDR3. The study ran its PCR with 60 Vbeta and 13 Jbeta primers. Clones were read by immunoSEQ multiplex PCR, and TCRdb kept only the in-frame ones, dropping some. The data show 100,000 to 150,000 clones, about four fifths seen once. This sequence joins TRBV6-5 and TRBJ2-3; 8 bases match TRBD2. The sequenced sample was PBMCs. This TCR was recovered from a middle-aged woman in good health and CMV-seronegative. This CDR3 is CASSYQLAGGRDTQYF. Here the CDR3 DNA reads TGTGCCAGCAGTTACCAGCTAGCGGGCGGGCGAGATACGCAGTATTTT.